This TCR beta chain was sequenced during a study of yellow fever vaccine responses in identical twins. The study, taken as a whole, reports: The T cell response to vaccination in identical twins was reportedly partly convergent and partly personalized.

Concerning this clonotype: Its antigen is still unknown.

TCRdb processed the RT-PCR reads anew with MiXCR; each CDR3 protein has one entry. The sample records approximately 17,000 distinct CDR3 sequences, nearly 70% being singletons. The TCR originated in a woman between 18 and 30 years old who received the yellow fever vaccine. Sequencing used T cells from blood (PBMCs), unsorted or a sorted subset (not recorded which), obtained before or after yellow fever vaccination (not recorded which).

The CDR3 DNA follows: TGTGCCAGCAGTGCGCGAGCGTCCTATAATTCACCCCTCCACTTT. Its translation: CASSARASYNSPLHF. The chain uses TRBV2 and TRBJ1-6; D not resolved. The germline V and J ends were trimmed by 4 bases and 1 base, with 8 bases remaining between them. The V gene's germline CDR1 is SNHLY and CDR2 FYNNEI. This CDR3 comprises 15 residues.